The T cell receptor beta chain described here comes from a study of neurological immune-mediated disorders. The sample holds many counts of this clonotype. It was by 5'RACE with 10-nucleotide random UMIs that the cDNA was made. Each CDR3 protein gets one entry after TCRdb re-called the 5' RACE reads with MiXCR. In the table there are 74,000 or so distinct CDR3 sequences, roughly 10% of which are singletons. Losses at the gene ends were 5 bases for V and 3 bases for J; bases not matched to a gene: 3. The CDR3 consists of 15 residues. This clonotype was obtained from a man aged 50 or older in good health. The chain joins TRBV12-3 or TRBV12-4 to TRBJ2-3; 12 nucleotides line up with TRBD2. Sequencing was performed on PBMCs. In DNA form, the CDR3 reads TGTGCCAGCAGTGCGACTAGCGGGGGTACAGATACGCAGTATTTT. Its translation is CASSATSGGTDTQYF.